This T cell receptor (beta chain) was documented in a study of identical twins. The V gene end was trimmed by 3 bases and the J gene end by 1 base; junction bases not matched to a gene: 17. The germline CDR1 and CDR2 sequences are MGHRA and YSYEKL. This CDR3 is built from 20 residues. TCRdb itself ran the 5' RACE reads through MiXCR, one entry per CDR3 protein. The table includes about 890,000 distinct CDR3 sequences, approximately 13% detected once. In its sample, this clonotype was seen many times. These records were also assigned to another study, of yellow fever vaccine responses in identical twins.

The source material was PBMCs. The chain is built from TRBV4-1 and TRBJ2-3, with 9 bases matching TRBD2. This TCR was sampled from a young woman in good health. The CDR3 sequence is CASSHYSASGASGGTDTQYF. CDR3 coding DNA: TGCGCCAGCAGCCATTATTCTGCTAGCGGGGCCTCAGGGGGCACAGATACGCAGTATTTT.